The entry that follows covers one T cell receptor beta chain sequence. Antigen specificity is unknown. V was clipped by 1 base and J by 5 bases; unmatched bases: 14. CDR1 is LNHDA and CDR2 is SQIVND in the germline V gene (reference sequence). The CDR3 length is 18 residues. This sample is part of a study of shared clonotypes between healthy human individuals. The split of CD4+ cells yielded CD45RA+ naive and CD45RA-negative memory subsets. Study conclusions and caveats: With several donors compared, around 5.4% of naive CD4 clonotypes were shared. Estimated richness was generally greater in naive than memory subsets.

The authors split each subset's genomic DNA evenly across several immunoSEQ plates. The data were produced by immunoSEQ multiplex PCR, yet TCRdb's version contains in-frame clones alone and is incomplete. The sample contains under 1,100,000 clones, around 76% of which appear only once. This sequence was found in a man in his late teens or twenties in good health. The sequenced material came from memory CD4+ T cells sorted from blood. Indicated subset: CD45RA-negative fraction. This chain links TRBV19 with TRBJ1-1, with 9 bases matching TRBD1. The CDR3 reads CASSIGRDGTGRGTEAFF. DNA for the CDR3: TGTGCCAGTAGTATAGGCCGAGACGGGACAGGGCGTGGAACTGAAGCTTTCTTT.